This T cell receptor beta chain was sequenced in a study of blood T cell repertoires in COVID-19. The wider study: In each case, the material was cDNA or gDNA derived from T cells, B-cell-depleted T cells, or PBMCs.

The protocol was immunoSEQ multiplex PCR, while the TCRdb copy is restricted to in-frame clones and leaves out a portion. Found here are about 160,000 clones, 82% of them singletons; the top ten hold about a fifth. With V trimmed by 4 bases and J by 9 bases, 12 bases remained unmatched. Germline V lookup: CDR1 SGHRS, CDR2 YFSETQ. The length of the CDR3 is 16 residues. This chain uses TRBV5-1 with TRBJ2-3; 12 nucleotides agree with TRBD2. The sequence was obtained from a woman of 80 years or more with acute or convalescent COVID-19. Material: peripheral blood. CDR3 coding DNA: TGCGCCAGCAGCCCGGGACTAGCGGGTGCCTTAGACACGCAGTATTTT. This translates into CASSPGLAGALDTQYF.